This T cell receptor (beta chain) was captured in a study of blood T cell repertoires in COVID-19. Clones were sequenced by immunoSEQ multiplex PCR, and TCRdb holds only the in-frame ones, with some missing. Of roughly 220,000 clones in the sample, around nine tenths were seen once. Recruitment covered about 25 US areas and drew participants whose ages spanned roughly 18 to 90 years. CDR1 is SEHNR and CDR2 is FQNEAQ in the germline V gene (reference sequence). Trimming removed 6 bases from V and 2 bases from J, with 14 bases in between. The CDR3 has 15 residues. V and J are TRBV7-9 and TRBJ1-3; maybe TRBD1 (6 bases). The receptor's source is a woman between 50 and 59 years old with acute COVID-19. Sequences were obtained from PBMCs or T cells enriched from blood (not recorded which). The CDR3 DNA reads as TGTGCCAGCAGGCGATCACAGGGTCCTGGAAACACCATATATTTT. This sequence encodes CASRRSQGPGNTIYF.